The T cell receptor beta chain under discussion was sequenced for a study of response to subunit inactivated influenza vaccine. Germline CDR1 and CDR2: SGHAT and FQNNGV. The CDR3 spans 14 residues. The V end lost 1 base, the J end lost 4 bases, and 10 bases lay between the germline ends. Each CDR3 protein is one row after TCRdb ran MiXCR on the RT-PCR reads. The sample holds 450,000 to 500,000 distinct CDR3 sequences, 11% seen once. This TCR came from a man aged 50-59 years who received an inactivated influenza vaccine. The V call is TRBV11-2, the J call TRBJ1-1; TRBD1 is a possible D gene (5 bases). Sample: PBMCs from blood, taken roughly 47 days after vaccination. In DNA form, the CDR3 reads TGTGCCAGCAGCTTAGTGGAGAGGGGCACTGAAGCTTTCTTT. It translates to CASSLVERGTEAFF. The whole variable domain, filled in from reference TRBV11-2 and TRBJ1-1, reads EAGVAQSPRYKIIEKRQSVAFWCNPISGHATLYWYQQILGQGPKLLIQFQNNGVVDDSQLPKDRFSAERLKGVDSTLKIQPAKLEDSAVYLCASSLVERGTEAFFGQGTRLTVV.